One and the same sample provided the 28 T cell receptor beta chains below, sequenced in a study of OX40 agonist ivuxolimab in advanced cancers. The protocol was immunoSEQ multiplex PCR, while the TCRdb copy is restricted to in-frame clones and leaves out a portion. The sample contains roughly 70,000 clones, approximately 80% of which appear only once. This material consisted of CD4+ or CD8+ T cells sorted from blood, taken in a trial of the OX40 agonist ivuxolimab. The receptor set was obtained from an adult with an advanced solid tumor such as melanoma, head and neck, liver or kidney cancer.

The chain employs TRBV18 and TRBJ1-2; maybe TRBD1 (6 bases). Trimming took off 5 bases at V and 5 bases at J, with 12 bases between the two ends. Germline lookup yields CDR1 KGHSH and CDR2 LQKENI. This CDR3 is built from 13 residues. CDR3 region: CASSAQGPYGYTF. Here the CDR3 DNA reads TGTGCCAGCTCAGCACAGGGTCCGTATGGCTACACCTTC.

This clone is deemed medium-sized. The chain employs TRBV7-9 and TRBJ1-1; D gene ambiguous. V shed 2 bases and J shed 2 bases, with 3 bases lying between them. This CDR3 is 12 amino acids long. The germline V gene encodes CDR1 SEHNR and CDR2 FQNEAQ (reference sequence). DNA of the CDR3: TGTGCCAGCAGCTTACATAACACTGAAGCTTTCTTT. Translated, it gives CASSLHNTEAFF.

Sample share makes this clone medium-sized. The rearrangement links TRBV19 to TRBJ1-1; D is perhaps TRBD1 (6 bases). CDR3 length equals 14 residues. Per the germline V gene, CDR1 is LNHDA and CDR2 is SQIVND (reference sequence). V lost 3 bases and J lost 4, with 12 bases in between. The CDR3 DNA follows: TGTGCCAGTAGTATTAAACAGGGCTCCACTGAAGCTTTCTTT. Translating gives CASSIKQGSTEAFF.

Here the CDR3 DNA reads TGCGCCAGCAGCCAAGCGGGGCCCTCCTACGAGCAGTACTTC. The encoded protein is CASSQAGPSYEQYF. This chain uses TRBV4-1 with TRBJ2-7, with D possibly called TRBD1 or TRBD2 (5 bases each). Deletions cut 1 base from V and 0 bases from J, with 7 bases between. Per germline, CDR1 MGHRA and CDR2 YSYEKL. This CDR3 comprises 14 residues.

The chain has TRBV5-1 and TRBJ2-2; possible D gene TRBD1, 5 bases. This CDR3 contains 14 residues. Germline values: CDR1 SGHRS, CDR2 YFSETQ. Trimming stripped 5 bases from V and 0 bases from J, with 8 bases between. CDR3 nucleotide sequence: TGCGCCAGCAGACAGGAGCCGAACACCGGGGAGCTGTTTTTT. Protein product: CASRQEPNTGELFF. The complete variable domain, with remaining parts taken from reference TRBV5-1 and TRBJ2-2, reads KAGVTQTPRYLIKTRGQQVTLSCSPISGHRSVSWYQQTPGQGLQFLFEYFSETQRNKGNFPGRFSGRQFSNSRSEMNVSTLELGDSALYLCASRQEPNTGELFFGEGSRLTVL.

The chain employs TRBV4-1 and TRBJ1-1; weak D call: TRBD1 (6 bases). V lost 7 bases to trimming and J lost 0 bases, with 24 bases between them. This CDR3 contains 18 residues. Germline V gene data show CDR1 as MGHRA and CDR2 as YSYEKL. CDR3 in amino acids: CASKQGDLGEGVNTEAFF. The CDR3, as DNA: TGCGCCAGCAAACAAGGGGATCTCGGGGAGGGGGTGAACACTGAAGCTTTCTTT.

The rearrangement links TRBV11-2 to TRBJ2-6; no clear D. Trimming took off 2 bases at V and 2 bases at J, with 4 bases between the two ends. Germline CDR1 SGHAT, CDR2 FQNNGV. CDR3 size: 14 residues. The CDR3 loop reads CASSLRAGANVLTF. CDR3 coding DNA: TGTGCCAGCAGCTTAAGGGCTGGGGCCAACGTCCTGACTTTC.

The genes are TRBV7-6 and TRBJ1-2; the D gene is possibly TRBD1 (6 bases). The CDR3 spans 16 residues. Germline lookup yields CDR1 SGHVS and CDR2 FNYEAQ. Trimming removed 3 bases from V and 2 bases from J, with 16 bases in between. The CDR3 nucleotides read TGTGCCAGCAGCTTGGTGGAGGGGGACTCCAACTATGGCTACACCTTC. Its translation: CASSLVEGDSNYGYTF.

The J gene is TRBJ1-1, the V gene TRBV5-6; D is undetermined. The germline CDR1 and CDR2 sequences are SGHDT and YYEEEE. Trimming took off 1 base at V and 0 bases at J, with 13 bases between the two ends. CDR3 size: 16 residues. The CDR3 sequence: CASSLFSRRVNTEAFF. The CDR3 DNA reads TGTGCCAGCAGCTTGTTCAGCCGTAGGGTGAACACTGAAGCTTTCTTT. The whole variable domain, filled in from reference TRBV5-6 and TRBJ1-1, reads DAGVTQSPTHLIKTRGQQVTLRCSPKSGHDTVSWYQQALGQGPQFIFQYYEEEERQRGNFPDRFSGHQFPNYSSELNVNALLLGDSALYLCASSLFSRRVNTEAFFGQGTRLTVV.

V gene TRBV7-2 combines with J gene TRBJ1-1; perhaps TRBD1 as D (5 bases). The CDR3 extends over 15 amino acids. Germline V gives CDR1 SGHTA, CDR2 FQGNSA. V lost 1 base and J 0 bases, leaving 9 bases between the germline ends. The CDR3 is CASSLEVTVNTEAFF. The DNA for the CDR3 is TGTGCCAGCAGCTTAGAAGTGACAGTGAACACTGAAGCTTTCTTT.

The chain employs TRBV30 and TRBJ1-6, with TRBD1 as a possible D gene (6 bases). Germline values: CDR1 GTSNPN, CDR2 SVGIG (reference sequence). The CDR3 consists of 13 residues. Trimming pared 7 bases from V and 7 bases from J, leaving 14 bases between. The DNA for the CDR3 is TGTGCCTCGAACCAGGGGTTCAATTCACCCCTCCACTTT. It codes for CASNQGFNSPLHF.

The CDR3 coding sequence is TGTGCCAGCAGCTTTAGGCAGGAGGGCTACACCTTC. The encoded protein is CASSFRQEGYTF. The chain joins TRBV7-9 to TRBJ1-2; no definite D call. Trimming took 3 bases from V and 8 from J, leaving 10 bases between them. The germline V gene encodes CDR1 SEHNR and CDR2 FQNEAQ (reference sequence). The CDR3 has 12 residues.

The chain carries TRBV10-3 and TRBJ1-3, with D unclear. The CDR3 spans 14 residues. Germline V gene sequence: CDR1 ENHRY, CDR2 SYGVKD. Trimming took off 0 bases at V and 1 base at J, with 4 bases between the two ends. CDR3 sequence reads: CAISESSSGNTIYF. The CDR3 DNA sequence: TGTGCCATCAGTGAGTCGTCTTCTGGAAACACCATATATTTT.

CDR3 in amino acids: CASSAGFGEQYF. The CDR3, as DNA: TGTGCCAGTAGTGCAGGGTTCGGCGAGCAGTACTTC. The chain couples TRBV19 to TRBJ2-7; D may be TRBD1 (5 bases). This CDR3 comprises 12 residues. The V gene's germline CDR1 is LNHDA and CDR2 SQIVND (reference sequence). Trimming pared 5 bases from V and 6 bases from J, leaving 11 bases between.

The chain couples TRBV19 to TRBJ2-3; 15 bases line up with TRBD2. This CDR3 is built from 15 residues. The trim removed 7 bases at V and 5 bases at J, leaving 4 bases unmatched. CDR1 is LNHDA, CDR2 SQIVND, per germline (reference sequence). The DNA for the CDR3 is TGTGCCAGTAACGGACTAGCGGGGGGGCAAGATACGCAGTATTTT. This codes for CASNGLAGGQDTQYF.

The V call is TRBV5-1, the J call TRBJ1-2; D is undetermined. The CDR3 has 13 amino acids. Between the trimmed V and J ends, which lost 1 base and 4 bases, there was a span of 8 bases. The germline gives CDR1 SGHRS, CDR2 YFSETQ. The CDR3, as DNA: TGCGCCAGCAGCTTGCAGGAAACCTATGGCTACACCTTC. Translated: CASSLQETYGYTF.

The rearrangement uses TRBV12-5 and TRBJ2-7, with D perhaps matching TRBD1 or TRBD2 (5 bases each). V lost 5 bases and J lost 2, with 13 bases in between. The CDR3 length is 14 residues. From germline, CDR1 is LGHNT and CDR2 FRNRAP. Here the CDR3 DNA reads TGTGCTAGTGGTACCGGGACCCCGGCCTACGAGCAGTACTTC. Translated: CASGTGTPAYEQYF.

The rearrangement uses TRBV9 and TRBJ2-3; 8 bases align to TRBD2. V was pared by 0 bases and J by 3 bases, with 6 bases of the junction left unmatched. This CDR3 is 16 amino acids long. In germline, CDR1 is SGDLS, CDR2 YYNGEE. Written as DNA, the CDR3 is TGTGCCAGCAGCGTAGTCTCTAGCGGGCTGACAGATACGCAGTATTTT. Its protein is CASSVVSSGLTDTQYF.

The gene calls are TRBV28 and TRBJ1-2; 7 bases agree with TRBD1. The germline V gene has CDR1 MDHEN and CDR2 SYDVKM. CDR3 length equals 15 residues. Trimming took 7 bases from V and 4 from J; bases not matched to a gene: 12. Here the CDR3 DNA reads TGTGCCAGCAAATCACAGGGGACGGGGTCCTATGGCTACACCTTC. The encoded protein is CASKSQGTGSYGYTF.

The chain uses TRBV4-2 and TRBJ2-3; TRBD2 might be the D (6 bases). CDR3 length: 15 residues. The germline V and J ends were trimmed by 1 base and 1 base, with 9 bases remaining between them. Germline V CDR1 and CDR2: LGHNA, YNFKEQ. The CDR3 DNA is TGTGCCAGCAGCCAAGGAGCTAGCGGCACAGATACGCAGTATTTT. It yields the protein CASSQGASGTDTQYF.

The chain carries TRBV7-6 and TRBJ1-6; 7 nucleotides align to TRBD1. In germline, CDR1 is SGHVS, CDR2 FNYEAQ. This CDR3 comprises 16 residues. The V and J ends lost 0 bases and 7 bases, in that order; junction bases with no gene match: 6. The CDR3 region is CASSLAVAGGNSPLHF. The CDR3 DNA reads TGTGCCAGCAGCTTAGCGGTGGCAGGGGGAAATTCACCCCTCCACTTT.

The rearrangement joins TRBV7-8 to TRBJ2-5, with no clear D. The CDR3 loop spans 12 amino acids. Germline CDR1 reads SGHVS; CDR2 reads FQNEAQ. V was clipped by 1 base and J by 4 bases, with 4 bases between them. This chain's CDR3 is CASSLVSETQYF. The CDR3 coding sequence is TGTGCCAGCAGCTTAGTTTCAGAGACCCAGTACTTC. Combining the CDR3 with reference TRBV7-8 and TRBJ2-5 gives the whole variable domain GAGVSQSPRYKVAKRGQDVALRCDPISGHVSLFWYQQALGQGPEFLTYFQNEAQLDKSGLPSDRFFAERPEGSVSTLKIQRTQQEDSAVYLCASSLVSETQYFGPGTRLLVL.

This rearrangement joins TRBV5-1 to TRBJ2-3; 10 nucleotides align to TRBD1. CDR1 and CDR2 from the germline V gene are SGHRS and YFSETQ. The CDR3 is 13 residues long. The junction had 4 bases not matched to a gene; V was cut back by 5 bases and J by 7 bases. As DNA, the CDR3 is TGCGCCAGCAGAGGGGACAGGGGTTATACGCAGTATTTT. It specifies CASRGDRGYTQYF.

The chain couples TRBV25-1 to TRBJ2-5; 7 bases agree with TRBD2. Germline CDR1 MGHDK, CDR2 SYGVNS. This CDR3 has 15 residues. Unmatched junction bases numbered 7, after V lost 5 bases and J lost 1 base. CDR3 region: CASSWGGTFQETQYF. In DNA, the CDR3 is TGTGCCAGCAGTTGGGGAGGGACGTTCCAAGAGACCCAGTACTTC.

The CDR3 region has the DNA TGTGCCAGCAGAGGTGGGGGGAACCCTTTCCGGACTGAAGCTTTCTTT. It yields the protein CASRGGGNPFRTEAFF. The V gene is TRBV2, the J gene TRBJ1-1, with a weak D call TRBD1 (5 bases). This CDR3 comprises 16 residues. The germline CDR1 and CDR2 sequences are SNHLY and FYNNEI. The V end was cut by 6 bases, the J end by 5 bases, with 22 bases between.

The chain links TRBV19 to TRBJ2-1, with D possibly being TRBD1 (5 bases). The V gene's germline CDR1 is LNHDA and CDR2 SQIVND (reference sequence). This CDR3 spans 12 amino acids. The germline V and J ends were trimmed by 3 bases and 10 bases, with 10 bases remaining between them. The CDR3 DNA follows: TGTGCCAGTAGTATTAGGGGAAACGAGCAGTTCTTC. Translating gives CASSIRGNEQFF.

The chain combines TRBV19 with TRBJ2-3; 14 bases line up with TRBD2. Unmatched junction bases numbered 2, after V lost 6 bases and J lost 0 bases. The CDR3 sequence is 16 residues long. Germline CDR1 reads LNHDA; CDR2 reads SQIVND (reference sequence). The CDR3 is CASRRTSGGSTDTQYF. In nucleotides, the CDR3 is TGTGCCAGTAGAAGGACTAGCGGGGGGAGCACAGATACGCAGTATTTT.

There are many counts of this clone. The chain uses TRBV5-1 and TRBJ2-6, with unresolved D. The germline CDR1 and CDR2 sequences are SGHRS and YFSETQ. The CDR3 length is 16 residues. V was pared by 5 bases and J by 0 bases, with 12 bases between. CDR3 in DNA: TGCGCCAGCAGTACTTCCCCAGGCTCTGGGGCCAACGTCCTGACTTTC. Protein product: CASSTSPGSGANVLTF. Full variable domain (outside the CDR3, taken from reference TRBV5-1 and TRBJ2-6): KAGVTQTPRYLIKTRGQQVTLSCSPISGHRSVSWYQQTPGQGLQFLFEYFSETQRNKGNFPGRFSGRQFSNSRSEMNVSTLELGDSALYLCASSTSPGSGANVLTFGAGSRLTVL.